A single sample gave rise to the 12 T cell receptor beta chains below, sequenced in a study of blood T cell repertoires in COVID-19. The protocol was immunoSEQ multiplex PCR, while the TCRdb copy is restricted to in-frame clones and leaves out a portion. The sample carries about 200,000 clones, about nine tenths recorded once. The material sequenced was peripheral blood. The receptors here all came from a man at least 80 years old with acute or convalescent COVID-19.

This clone occurred once. V gene TRBV19 combines with J gene TRBJ2-3, with D tentatively TRBD2 (6 bases). V was pared by 1 base and J by 0 bases, with 8 bases between. There are 15 residues in the CDR3. Germline CDR1 reads LNHDA; CDR2 reads SQIVND (reference sequence). The CDR3 loop is CASSIVGGSTDTQYF. For the CDR3, the DNA is TGTGCCAGTAGTATAGTTGGGGGGAGCACAGATACGCAGTATTTT.

This chain uses TRBV19 with TRBJ2-7, with D perhaps TRBD2 (6 bases). V lost 1 base and J 2 bases, leaving 9 bases between the germline ends. The CDR3 loop spans 14 amino acids. The V gene's germline CDR1 is LNHDA and CDR2 SQIVND (reference sequence). The CDR3 region is CASSIGPGAYEQYF. In DNA, the CDR3 is TGTGCCAGTAGTATAGGTCCGGGGGCCTACGAGCAGTACTTC.

The rearrangement joins TRBV29-1 to TRBJ1-2; D not resolved. Germline loops: CDR1 SQVTM, CDR2 ANQGSEA. The CDR3 has 13 residues. The ends were cut back, 3 bases at V and 7 bases at J, with 15 bases in the middle. CDR3 DNA sequence: TGCAGCGTTGAGTGGGGAGCCGGCTCTGGCTACACCTTC. Translated, it gives CSVEWGAGSGYTF.

V gene TRBV9 combines with J gene TRBJ1-3, with TRBD1 matching over 8 bases. Germline loops: CDR1 SGDLS, CDR2 YYNGEE. The CDR3 sequence is 16 residues long. Unmatched junction bases numbered 6, after V lost 0 bases and J lost 4 bases. The CDR3 nucleotides read TGTGCCAGCAGCGTAGCGGGACAGGTCTTCGGAAACACCATATATTTT. It yields the protein CASSVAGQVFGNTIYF.

A word on this clone: An end of the junction differs from the germline gene, which may be a read error. The chain uses TRBV5-8 and TRBJ2-1; a possible D gene is TRBD1 (6 bases). The germline V gene has CDR1 SGHTS and CDR2 YDEGEE. This CDR3 has 11 amino acids. CDR3 coding DNA: TGTGCCAGCAGCCAGGGGATTGAGGAGTTCTTC. It encodes CASSQGIEEFF.

This clone came up once. The rearrangement joins TRBV4-1 to TRBJ2-1, with TRBD1 identical over 7 bases. In germline, CDR1 is MGHRA, CDR2 YSYEKL. This CDR3 comprises 16 residues. V trimming: 5 bases; J trimming: 8 bases; junction bases outside the gene matches: 15. The CDR3 spells CASSLSGTDRKDEQFF. The CDR3 DNA reads TGCGCCAGCAGCTTATCCGGGACAGACCGAAAGGATGAGCAGTTCTTC.

The CDR3: CASSQNGSPPEQYV. Here the CDR3 DNA reads TGTGCCAGCAGCCAAAATGGCTCCCCGCCCGAGCAGTACGTC. The chain uses TRBV3-1 (or the pseudogene TRBV3-2) and TRBJ2-7; no clear D. The CDR3 contains 14 residues. Germline V lookup: CDR1 LGHDT, CDR2 YNNKEL (reference sequence). Between the trimmed V and J ends, which lost 2 bases and 6 bases, there was a span of 14 bases.

This chain connects TRBV18 to TRBJ2-5; 9 bases line up with TRBD1. There are 15 residues in the CDR3. Looked up from germline, CDR1 is KGHSH and CDR2 is LQKENI. V lost 3 bases, J lost 4 bases, and 6 bases stayed unmatched. The CDR3 DNA reads TGTGCCAGCTCACCCGACTTGGGACAGGGAGAGACCCAGTACTTC. Its translation is CASSPDLGQGETQYF.

The rearrangement links TRBV18 to TRBJ1-3; 9 bases are a match to TRBD1. Looked up from germline, CDR1 is KGHSH and CDR2 is LQKENI. The V segment lost 8 bases and the J segment 1 base; nucleotides outside the gene matches: 6. This CDR3 has 15 amino acids. DNA for the CDR3: TGTGCCAGCCGCGGACAGGGGAAATCTGGAAACACCATATATTTT. It yields the protein CASRGQGKSGNTIYF.

The rearrangement joins TRBV7-3 to TRBJ2-2, with 8 bases identical to TRBD2. V trimming: 1 base; J trimming: 5 bases; junction bases outside the gene matches: 6. Germline V gene sequence: CDR1 SGHTA, CDR2 FQGTGA. The CDR3 is 16 amino acids. CDR3: CASSLNAGGITGELFF. CDR3 bases: TGTGCCAGCAGCTTAAACGCGGGGGGTATTACCGGGGAGCTGTTTTTT.

This clone was seen more than once but under ten times. This chain uses TRBV6-5 with TRBJ2-3, with a possible D match to TRBD2 (6 bases). The germline V and J ends were trimmed by 6 bases and 2 bases, with 15 bases remaining between them. Germline values: CDR1 MNHEY, CDR2 SVGAGI. This CDR3 spans 15 amino acids. Here the CDR3 DNA reads TGTGCCAGCAGCCCGCGGGGATTTCACACAGATACGCAGTATTTT. Translating gives CASSPRGFHTDTQYF.

The chain links TRBV5-1 to TRBJ1-5; TRBD1 is a possible D gene (5 bases). CDR1 and CDR2 (germline): SGHRS, YFSETQ. The length of the CDR3 is 16 residues. The ends were cut back, 0 bases at V and 0 bases at J, with 10 bases in the middle. As DNA, the CDR3 is TGCGCCAGCAGCTTGGGGGGCCATTTTAGCAATCAGCCCCAGCATTTT. Amino acid sequence: CASSLGGHFSNQPQHF.